A selection of T cell receptor beta chains follows, all from one sample in a study of cytomegalovirus exposure and HLA in healthy donors. Clones were read by immunoSEQ multiplex PCR, and TCRdb kept only the in-frame ones, dropping some. The sample has a few hundred thousand clones; about 75% are singletons. The sequencing input was PBMCs. The receptors here all came from a female donor in good health and CMV-seronegative. The CDR3 runs from the conserved cysteine through the conserved F or W. The order of the fields is D gene, clone size, J gene, V gene, CDR3 protein, CDR3 DNA. A D gene is named only where the DNA matches it firmly. Clone size, where shown, is once, few, many, or a class for clones that have expanded.

TRBD1,few,TRBJ2-7,TRBV7-9,CASSSTFLRDREHEQYF,TGTGCCAGCAGCTCAACCTTCCTCCGGGACAGGGAGCACGAGCAGTACTTC
.,.,TRBJ1-2,TRBV14,CASSQGGRADYGYTF,TGTGCCAGCAGCCAAGGGGGCAGGGCGGACTATGGCTACACCTTC
.,.,TRBJ2-7,TRBV6-5,CASSYGTPNPYEQYF,TGTGCCAGCAGTTACGGGACTCCGAACCCCTACGAGCAGTACTTC
.,.,TRBJ1-1,TRBV7-3,CASSSGRGRNTEAFF,TGTGCCAGCAGCTCAGGACGGGGGAGGAACACTGAAGCTTTCTTT
TRBD1,few,TRBJ2-7,TRBV4-1,CASSQVGDSSREQYF,TGCGCCAGCAGCCAAGTGGGGGACAGCTCTCGGGAGCAGTACTTC
TRBD1,once,TRBJ1-1,TRBV5-4,CASSPRTGGLTEAFF,TGTGCCAGCAGCCCAAGGACAGGGGGCTTGACTGAAGCTTTCTTT
TRBD2,.,TRBJ2-7,TRBV23-1,CASSSGSNPGLENYEQYF,TGCGCCAGCAGCTCCGGGTCGAATCCGGGACTAGAGAATTACGAGCAGTACTTC
.,once,TRBJ1-5,TRBV7-9,CSSSLGQGQPQHF,TGTTCCAGCAGCTTAGGGCAGGGGCAGCCCCAGCATTTT
.,.,TRBJ2-3,TRBV7-8,CASSLAPGAQWVNTQYF,TGTGCCAGCAGCTTAGCGCCAGGGGCCCAGTGGGTCAATACGCAGTATTTT
.,.,TRBJ1-2,TRBV7-8,CASSLAGAGDYGYTF,TGTGCCAGCAGCTTAGCTGGGGCAGGGGATTATGGCTACACCTTC
.,.,TRBJ2-1,TRBV10-3,CAISESTNFNEQFF,TGTGCCATCAGTGAGTCGACTAATTTCAATGAGCAGTTCTTC
.,.,TRBJ1-2,TRBV10-3,CAIRQTPGANYGYTF,TGTGCCATCAGGCAGACCCCGGGAGCTAACTATGGCTACACCTTC
TRBD2,.,TRBJ2-3,TRBV5-4,CASSFPGGDNTDTQYF,TGTGCCAGCAGCTTCCCGGGGGGAGACAACACAGATACGCAGTATTTT
.,few,TRBJ1-1,TRBV6-6,CASSPAGELLKAFF,TGTGCCAGCAGCCCGGCGGGGGAGCTTCTTAAAGCTTTCTTT
.,.,TRBJ2-3,TRBV4-1,CASSMIGREVTDTQYF,TGCGCCAGCAGCATGATAGGCAGGGAAGTAACAGATACGCAGTATTTT
.,few,TRBJ2-4,TRBV21-1,CARERREDHEAKNIQYF,TGTGCCAGAGAGAGGCGGGAGGATCATGAAGCCAAAAACATTCAGTACTTC
.,few,TRBJ1-5,TRBV4-1,CASSQESDSYQPQHF,TGCGCCAGCAGCCAAGAATCTGACAGTTATCAGCCCCAGCATTTT
.,few,TRBJ1-1,TRBV2,CASSESLLGDTEAFF,TGTGCCAGCAGTGAATCTCTATTAGGGGACACTGAAGCTTTCTTT
.,.,TRBJ2-3,TRBV11-2,CASSPGRRNTQYF,TGTGCCAGCAGTCCGGGGAGGAGGAATACGCAGTATTTT
TRBD1,few,TRBJ2-7,TRBV11-3,CASSLGTGAYEQYF,TGTGCCAGCAGCCTCGGGACAGGGGCTTACGAGCAGTACTTC
TRBD1,many,TRBJ1-3,TRBV4-1,CASSRAGDRSRGTIYF,TGCGCCAGCAGCCGCGCTGGGGACAGGTCCAGGGGGACCATATATTTT
.,.,TRBJ1-5,TRBV7-2,CASSLARDSNQPQHF,TGTGCCAGCAGCTTAGCGCGGGATAGCAATCAGCCCCAGCATTTT
.,few,TRBJ2-1,TRBV4-2,CASSQYSGYNEQFF,TGTGCCAGCAGCCAATACAGCGGGTACAATGAGCAGTTCTTC
.,.,TRBJ2-7,TRBV6-5,CASSYSRRGGSNEQYF,TGTGCCAGCAGTTACTCGCGTCGAGGGGGTTCCAACGAGCAGTACTTC
TRBD1,.,TRBJ1-6,TRBV12-5,CASGLVLGGTDNSPLHF,TGTGCTAGTGGTTTGGTACTTGGCGGGACAGATAATTCACCCCTCCACTTT
.,.,TRBJ2-1,TRBV19,CASTTGVRTTGQFF,TGTGCCAGTACCACTGGGGTCCGGACGACAGGGCAGTTCTTC
TRBD1,.,TRBJ1-2,TRBV7-9,CASSRTGTGRLYGYTF,TGTGCCAGCAGCAGAACCGGGACAGGGCGTCTCTATGGCTACACCTTC
.,.,TRBJ1-3,TRBV28,CASSLGVETGNTIYF,TGTGCCAGCAGCCTCGGGGTAGAGACTGGAAACACCATATATTTT
.,.,TRBJ1-3,TRBV2,CASSDSATGNTIYF,TGTGCCAGCAGTGACAGCGCCACTGGAAACACCATATATTTT
.,few,TRBJ1-1,TRBV7-9,CASSSKGQPMNTEAFF,TGTGCCAGCAGCTCTAAAGGACAGCCCATGAACACTGAAGCTTTCTTT
.,.,TRBJ2-7,TRBV7-2,CASSLVGSKGNEQYF,TGTGCCAGCAGCTTAGTCGGGAGTAAGGGGAACGAGCAGTACTTC
.,.,TRBJ2-1,TRBV4-1,CASSQVGVNEQFF,TGCGCCAGCAGCCAAGTAGGGGTGAATGAGCAGTTCTTC
TRBD1,.,TRBJ2-7,TRBV28,CASGSPGTGTTKQYF,TGTGCCAGCGGTTCCCCCGGGACAGGGACAACGAAGCAGTACTTC
.,.,TRBJ1-1,TRBV9,CASSVINTHTEAFF,TGTGCCAGCAGCGTCATTAACACCCACACTGAAGCTTTCTTT
TRBD1,.,TRBJ2-5,TRBV5-1,CASEGQGKGEETQYF,TGCGCCAGCGAAGGACAGGGTAAAGGAGAAGAGACCCAGTACTTC
.,.,TRBJ2-3,TRBV5-4,CASTFASASTDTQYF,TGTGCCAGCACCTTCGCTAGCGCCAGCACAGATACGCAGTATTTT
TRBD2,few,TRBJ2-1,TRBV7-3,CASSPGGAGGGGEQFF,TGTGCCAGCAGCCCCGGGGGGGCGGGAGGGGGTGGTGAGCAGTTCTTC
.,.,TRBJ2-5,TRBV18,CASRQETQYF,TGTGCCAGCCGCCAAGAGACCCAGTACTTC
TRBD2,.,TRBJ2-1,TRBV6-1,CASDVLAGGHNEQFF,TGTGCCAGCGATGTCCTAGCGGGAGGTCACAATGAGCAGTTCTTC
TRBD2,.,TRBJ2-3,TRBV28,CASSFRTSGGDTQYF,TGTGCCAGCAGTTTCAGGACTAGCGGGGGAGATACGCAGTATTTT
.,.,TRBJ2-7,TRBV29-1,CSVEAGGYEQYF,TGCAGCGTTGAAGCCGGGGGCTACGAGCAGTACTTC
TRBD1,.,TRBJ2-7,TRBV30,CAWSRAGTGVYEQYF,TGTGCCTGGAGTAGAGCCGGGACAGGGGTCTACGAGCAGTACTTC